This entry describes one TCR beta chain. Its antigen is currently not known. No base-level quality is on record; no much larger clone is a single base apart. This specimen comes from a study of cytomegalovirus exposure and HLA in healthy donors (dated 2017 in TCRdb). In the study overall: According to an earlier analysis of 587 of the donors, some 170 million T cells yielded 90 million to 140 million unique TCR beta sequences and 276 Gb of sequence data. The number of typed donors differed by locus: roughly 620-640 for A, B, C, DRB1 and DQB1; approximately 520 for DQA1; 606 for DPA1; and around 470 for DPB1. A later genetic analysis took genome-wide SNP genotypes for about 65% of the 666 donors and used that subset as a discovery cohort. To predict cytomegalovirus infection status, the study brought together high-throughput TCR immunosequencing, statistical association of individual TCRs with disease status, and machine learning. Using immunosequencing, the study profiled T cell repertoires from about 620 subjects and related those repertoires to cytomegalovirus serostatus. Among the 398 genotyped donors, under 90% belonged to the genetic ancestry cluster associated with self-reported Caucasian donors. Besides the first cohort of 500 to 700 subjects, a separate validation cohort made up of 95 to 150 different subjects was used. About 310 gigabases of sequencing data and 70 million to 100 million unique TCR sequences were included in an early release covering about 700 HLA-typed donors. An earlier analysis of around 640 of the donors used high-throughput TCR beta sequencing to judge whether each TCR beta V gene segment behaved as functional or pseudogenic. On average, about 200,000 unique TCR beta nucleotide sequences were sequenced per donor among a few hundred genotyped donors of the cohort, with roughly 20% of those sequences being non-productive. HLA typing covered class I and class II loci at four-digit resolution. The later analysis used no new phenotypic data to find candidate immune exposures, relying instead on TCR beta sequences and their occurrence across donors. All discovery cohort repertoires had been generated using a single sequencing platform. Five DR-DQ haplotypes were handled as single units for association and clustering because linkage in the cohort was strong. To study patterns of TCR occurrence, a later analysis re-analyzed previously published TCR beta repertoires from 666 donors and added high-resolution HLA genotyping. The study was designed to test whether signatures of past pathogen exposure could be identified by cataloging public T cell receptors. Alongside the repertoire data, information on donor age, sex, ethnicity and CMV serostatus was compiled.

Library generation was performed with the immunoSEQ multiplex PCR assay. A mixture of 60 forward primers for TCR Vbeta segments and 13 reverse primers for TCR Jbeta segments was used in the multiplex PCR. The CDR3 region of rearranged TCR beta genes was amplified from genomic DNA with a multiplex PCR assay. On the Illumina HiSeq System, the amplified TCR beta libraries were sequenced as 87-base-pair reads. The paper's data handling went like this. In a later analysis, some 80 million unique TCR beta chains were counted across the 690 or so repertoires, and approximately 11 million of these chains were shared by at least two donors. Raw reads were error-corrected and collapsed into unique sequences by a nearest-neighbor algorithm in which closely related sequences were merged to remove PCR and sequencing errors. CDR3 sequences were aligned to IMGT reference sequences to assign V, D and J gene segments. For a sequence to be retained, a match of at least six nucleotides was required to both a V gene segment and a J gene segment. Rearrangements were classified as productive when the CDR3 lacked stop codons and remained in frame with V and J, and all other rearrangements were classified as non-productive. CDR3 was defined according to IMGT convention as the region running from the second conserved V-encoded cysteine to the conserved J-encoded phenylalanine. Sequences without an unambiguous match to a single V gene segment were excluded from the earlier analysis of a few hundred of the donors. In an earlier analysis of more than 500 of the donors, a V segment was called functional when productive rearrangements were above 56.7%, and segregating when the standard deviation between donors exceeded 5%. A statistical classification framework was built for diagnosing cytomegalovirus status from the catalog of TCR beta chain sequences. V and J gene assignment, in a later analysis, came from comparing TCR nucleotide sequences with IMGT/GENE-DB human TR gene sequences. A later analysis assigned CDR3 sequences and most-parsimonious VDJ recombination scenarios with the TCRdist pipeline. A later analysis defined each TCR beta chain by its CDR3 amino acid sequence plus V-gene family, and excluded reads lacking a unique V-gene family. To address suspected cross-contamination and a sequencing artifact, a later analysis removed roughly 640 highly shared, low-generation-probability nucleotide sequences. A later analysis calculated a clonal expansion index for each public chain from normalized within-repertoire ranks of inferred template counts. Generation probabilities in a later analysis came from a VDJ recombination model fitted to out-of-frame rearrangements, and those results were checked against IGoR. In a later analysis, hypergeometric tests were used to score TCR-TCR, TCR-HLA and TCR-CMV co-occurrence, with a repertoire-size bias correction applied to TCR pairs. In a later analysis, false discovery rates were estimated by permuting HLA or CMV assignments 20 times. In a later analysis, co-occurring TCRs were grouped with DBSCAN, and TCRdist sequence similarity was added when clustering was performed within HLA-allele-positive subsets. Co-occurrence clustering excluded repertoires with fewer than 30,000 or more than 120,000 public chains, plus five with anomalous nucleotide sharing. The immuneACCESS repertoire file appears here via TCRdb, limited to in-frame rearrangements. These files lack a portion of the clones; in checked studies, under half of the deficit traces to unresolved V genes, and the cause of the others is not known. The V and J calls and clone size are taken from that table; D and trimming were inferred from the DNA. The sample includes 200,000 to 250,000 clones, with 70% to 90% observed a single time. 1% to 1.5% of the sample comes from the top ten.

The cohort comprised more than 550 healthy bone marrow donors. All cohort members were sampled while nominally healthy, although unrecorded immune exposures were likely present. CMV serostatus was positive for roughly 290 and negative for about 50% of the roughly 670 cohort members, and was not recorded for this donor. A peripheral blood sample was provided by each donor, and peripheral blood mononuclear cells were used for TCR beta sequencing. Genomic DNA extraction from the blood cell samples was performed with the Qiagen DNeasy Blood Extraction Kit. V sheds 2 bases and J sheds 2 bases, leaving 15 bases between their ends. The CDR3, cysteine through phenylalanine, is 16 amino acids long. The only DNA kept is the CDR3, 48 bases in frame from the first base. Via the germline V gene, CDR1 is LGHNA and CDR2 YSLEER. Overall study outcomes, separate from this receptor: In a later analysis, around 17,000 TCR beta sequences were associated with specific HLA alleles at a false discovery rate of 0.05. A few of the identified cytomegalovirus-associated TCR beta chains were confirmed in vitro to be specific for cytomegalovirus antigens. Only TCR beta chains were sequenced in this cohort, and the absence of alpha or paired-chain data limited detectable features. Most CMV-associated TCR beta chains appeared to be HLA-restricted in a later analysis, and the HLA associations seemed to be driven largely by CMV exposure. In the study, some 160 TCR beta chains were listed as associated with cytomegalovirus. The 87-base-pair reads could not distinguish some IMGT-functional V segments, including TRBV6-2 and TRBV6-3, so those segments were excluded. A later analysis reported that several top co-occurrence clusters appeared linked to parvovirus B19, influenza, CMV and Epstein-Barr virus. In an earlier analysis of around 600 of the donors, most TCR beta V segments were observed in productive rearrangements about 87% or about 30% of the time, broadly matching IMGT annotations. A further reported finding was that TCR beta sequences accurately predicted the HLA-A and HLA-B alleles for most subjects in the first cohort. Most TCR sequences were seen in very few donors, while some public TCRs were found in many individuals. Compared with equally common non-associated chains, HLA-associated TCR beta chains in a later analysis were more clonally expanded and had lower generation probabilities. A cluster of highly shared sequence variants was judged likely to be a technical artifact of the sequencing pipeline. An association between a missense DCLRE1C variant and V-gene and J-gene trimming of TCR beta chains was found in a later genetic analysis and replicated in an independent cohort. The authors suggested that the approach could potentially be extended to other disease states and immunological phenotypes. Correlated functional status among segregating V segments might reflect linkage disequilibrium, but an unknown experimental factor could not be ruled out. Sequencing depth was assumed to be roughly uniform across donors in the presence/absence analyses, though that assumption may not hold. In a later genetic analysis, fewer N-insertions in productive TCRs were reported among donors in an Asian-associated ancestry cluster than the approximately 630-donor mean. Because counts were too low, roughly 16 rarely observed V segments, including chromosome 9 orphons, were excluded from the earlier analysis of 587 of the donors. A later analysis found that TCR association rates varied across HLA loci, with DRB1 alleles showing the most associated TCRs and HLA-C alleles the fewest. When HLA alleles, especially DR and DQ, strongly co-occurred, attributing TCR associations to individual alleles was difficult. Because HLA typing was missing for some donors at each locus, association tests included only the typed subset. For the cohort, immune exposure information was limited to CMV serostatus. In both the original and validation cohorts, the classifier was reported to diagnose cytomegalovirus status with high specificity and sensitivity.

Sequencing was done on a sample of PBMCs. The rearrangement joined TRBV4-3 to TRBJ1-2; the D gene is possibly TRBD1, with 6 bases matching. The sequence derives from a human donor in good health. The bases are TGCGCCAGCAGCCAACTCCACAGGGTAGCCAACTATGGCTACACCTTC. This yields the protein CASSQLHRVANYGYTF.